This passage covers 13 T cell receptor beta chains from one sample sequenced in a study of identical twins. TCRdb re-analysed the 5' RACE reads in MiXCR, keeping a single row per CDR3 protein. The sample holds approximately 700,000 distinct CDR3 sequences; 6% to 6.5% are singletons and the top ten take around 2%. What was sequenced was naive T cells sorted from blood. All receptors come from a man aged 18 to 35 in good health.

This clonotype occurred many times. The CDR3 nucleotides read TGCAGCGTTGGACTAGCGGGAGAATACTCCTACAATGAGCAGTTCTTC. Its protein is CSVGLAGEYSYNEQFF. This chain joins TRBV29-1 and TRBJ2-1, with TRBD2 matching over 12 bases. Looked up from germline, CDR1 is SQVTM and CDR2 is ANQGSEA. With 4 bases clipped from V and 0 bases from J, the junction kept 4 bases outside the gene matches. This CDR3 comprises 16 residues.

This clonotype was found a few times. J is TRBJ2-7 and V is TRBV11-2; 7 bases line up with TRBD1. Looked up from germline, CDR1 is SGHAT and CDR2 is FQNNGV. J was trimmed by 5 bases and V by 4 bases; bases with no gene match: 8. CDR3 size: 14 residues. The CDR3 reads CASSSETGSHEQYV. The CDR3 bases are TGTGCCAGCAGCTCAGAGACAGGGTCCCACGAGCAGTACGTC.

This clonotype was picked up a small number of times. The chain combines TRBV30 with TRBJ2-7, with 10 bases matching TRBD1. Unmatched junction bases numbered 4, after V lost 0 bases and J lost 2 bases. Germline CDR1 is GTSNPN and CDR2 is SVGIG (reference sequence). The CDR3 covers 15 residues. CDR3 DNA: TGTGCCTGGAGTGTTCCTGGACAGGGGGCCTACGAGCAGTACTTC. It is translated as CAWSVPGQGAYEQYF.

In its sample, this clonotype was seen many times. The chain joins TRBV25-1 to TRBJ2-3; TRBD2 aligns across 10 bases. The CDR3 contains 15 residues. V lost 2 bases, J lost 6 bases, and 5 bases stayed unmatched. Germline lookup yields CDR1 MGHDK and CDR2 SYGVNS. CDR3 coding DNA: TGTGCCAGCAGTGAAGGTCTAGCGGGGGCTGATACGCAGTATTTT. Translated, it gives CASSEGLAGADTQYF.

The CDR3 region is CASSLTRGQTEAFF. In nucleotides, the CDR3 is TGTGCCAGCAGCCTGACGAGGGGGCAAACTGAAGCTTTCTTT. V usage is TRBV3-1 and J usage is TRBJ1-1; 7 bases map to TRBD1. Germline V gene sequence: CDR1 LGHDT, CDR2 YNNKEL (reference sequence). The CDR3 has 14 amino acids. V was pared by 4 bases and J by 5 bases, with 7 bases of the junction left unmatched.

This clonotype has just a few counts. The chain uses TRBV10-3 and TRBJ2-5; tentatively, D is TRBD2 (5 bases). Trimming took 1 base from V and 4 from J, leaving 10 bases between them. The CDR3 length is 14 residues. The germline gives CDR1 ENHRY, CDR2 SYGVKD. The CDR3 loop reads CAISELTSGETQYF. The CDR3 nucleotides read TGTGCCATCAGTGAGTTAACTAGTGGAGAGACCCAGTACTTC.

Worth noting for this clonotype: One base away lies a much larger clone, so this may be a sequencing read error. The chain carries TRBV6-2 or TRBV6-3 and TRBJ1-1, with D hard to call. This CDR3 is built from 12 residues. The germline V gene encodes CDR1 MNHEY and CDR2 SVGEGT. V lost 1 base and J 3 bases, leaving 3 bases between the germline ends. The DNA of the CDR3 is TGTGCCAGCAGTTACTGGCACACTGAAGCTTTCTTT. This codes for CASSYWHTEAFF.

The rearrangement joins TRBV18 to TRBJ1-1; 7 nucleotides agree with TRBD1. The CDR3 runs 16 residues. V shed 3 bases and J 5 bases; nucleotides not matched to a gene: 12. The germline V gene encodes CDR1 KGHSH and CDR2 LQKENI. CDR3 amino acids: CASSPGLQGGLTEAFF. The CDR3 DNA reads TGTGCCAGCTCACCCGGGCTTCAAGGGGGCTTAACTGAAGCTTTCTTT.

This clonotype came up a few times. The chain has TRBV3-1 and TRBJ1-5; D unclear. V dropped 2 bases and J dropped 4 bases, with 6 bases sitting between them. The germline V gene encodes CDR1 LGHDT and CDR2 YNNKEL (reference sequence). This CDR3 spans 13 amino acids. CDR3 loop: CASSQSRNQPQHF. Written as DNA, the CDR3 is TGTGCCAGCAGCCAAAGCAGAAATCAGCCCCAGCATTTT.

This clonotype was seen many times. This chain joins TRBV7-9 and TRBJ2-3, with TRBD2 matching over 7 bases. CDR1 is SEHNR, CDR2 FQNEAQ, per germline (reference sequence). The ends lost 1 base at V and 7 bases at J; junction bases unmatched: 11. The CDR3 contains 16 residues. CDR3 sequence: CASSLGGRDPQYTQYF. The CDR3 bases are TGTGCCAGCAGCTTAGGAGGGAGGGACCCACAATATACGCAGTATTTT.

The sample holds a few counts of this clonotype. This CDR3 reads CASSGTGRGNTEAFF. CDR3 nucleotide sequence: TGCGCCAGCAGCGGTACCGGGAGGGGGAACACTGAAGCTTTCTTT. V usage is TRBV5-1 and J usage is TRBJ1-1; weak D call: TRBD1 (5 bases). Trimming took off 4 bases at V and 1 base at J, with 14 bases between the two ends. CDR1 and CDR2 from the germline V gene are SGHRS and YFSETQ. This CDR3 region has 15 residues.

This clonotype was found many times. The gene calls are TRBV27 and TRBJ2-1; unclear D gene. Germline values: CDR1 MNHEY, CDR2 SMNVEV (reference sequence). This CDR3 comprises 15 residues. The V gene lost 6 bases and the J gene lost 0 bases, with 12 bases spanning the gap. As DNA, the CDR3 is TGTGCCAGCAGCCTATCGGATAGCTCCTACAATGAGCAGTTCTTC. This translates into CASSLSDSSYNEQFF.

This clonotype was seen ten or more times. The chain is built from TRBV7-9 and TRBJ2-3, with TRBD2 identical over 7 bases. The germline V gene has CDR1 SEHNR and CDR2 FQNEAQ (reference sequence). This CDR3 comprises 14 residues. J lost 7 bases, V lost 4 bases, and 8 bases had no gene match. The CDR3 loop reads CASSSSGRTNTQYF. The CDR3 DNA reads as TGTGCCAGCAGCTCTAGCGGCAGAACAAATACGCAGTATTTT. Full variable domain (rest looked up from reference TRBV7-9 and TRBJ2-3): DTGVSQNPRHKITKRGQNVTFRCDPISEHNRLYWYRQTLGQGPEFLTYFQNEAQLEKSRLLSDRFSAERPKGSFSTLEIQRTEQGDSAMYLCASSSSGRTNTQYFGPGTRLTVL.